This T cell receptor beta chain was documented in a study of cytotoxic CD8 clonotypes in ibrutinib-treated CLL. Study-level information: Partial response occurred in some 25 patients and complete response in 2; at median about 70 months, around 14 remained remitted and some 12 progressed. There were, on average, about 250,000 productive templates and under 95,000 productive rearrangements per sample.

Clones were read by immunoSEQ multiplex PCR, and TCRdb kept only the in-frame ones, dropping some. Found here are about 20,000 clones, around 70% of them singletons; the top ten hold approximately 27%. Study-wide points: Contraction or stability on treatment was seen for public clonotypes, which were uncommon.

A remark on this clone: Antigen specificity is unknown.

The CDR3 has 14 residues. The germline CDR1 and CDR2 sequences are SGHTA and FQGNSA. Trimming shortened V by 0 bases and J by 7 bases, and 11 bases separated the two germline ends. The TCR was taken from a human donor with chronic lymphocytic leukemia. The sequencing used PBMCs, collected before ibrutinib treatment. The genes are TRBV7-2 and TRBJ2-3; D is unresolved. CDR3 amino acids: CASSLAPGPHTQYF. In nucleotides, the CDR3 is TGTGCCAGCAGCTTAGCTCCCGGCCCGCATACGCAGTATTTT.